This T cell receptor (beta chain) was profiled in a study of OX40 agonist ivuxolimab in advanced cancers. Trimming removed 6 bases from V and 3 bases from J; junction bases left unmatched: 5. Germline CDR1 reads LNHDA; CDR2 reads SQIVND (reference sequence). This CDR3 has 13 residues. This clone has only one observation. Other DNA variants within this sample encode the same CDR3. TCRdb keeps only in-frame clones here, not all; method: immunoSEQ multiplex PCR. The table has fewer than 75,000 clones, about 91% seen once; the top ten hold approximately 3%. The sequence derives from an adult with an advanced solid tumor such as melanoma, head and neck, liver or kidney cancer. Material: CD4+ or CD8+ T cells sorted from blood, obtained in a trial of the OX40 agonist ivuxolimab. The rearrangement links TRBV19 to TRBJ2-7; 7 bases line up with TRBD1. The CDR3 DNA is TGTGCCAGTAGCAGGACAGGAGGCTACGAGCAGTACTTC. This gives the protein CASSRTGGYEQYF.